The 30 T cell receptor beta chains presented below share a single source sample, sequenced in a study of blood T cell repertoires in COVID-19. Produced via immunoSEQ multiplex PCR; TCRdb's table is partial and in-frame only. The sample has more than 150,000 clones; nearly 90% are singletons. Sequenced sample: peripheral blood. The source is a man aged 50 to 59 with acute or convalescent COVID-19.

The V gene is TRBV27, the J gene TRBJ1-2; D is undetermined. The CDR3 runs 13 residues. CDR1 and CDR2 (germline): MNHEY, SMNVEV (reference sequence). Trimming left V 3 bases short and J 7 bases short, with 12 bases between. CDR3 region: CASSFSRLAGYTF. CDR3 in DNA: TGTGCCAGCAGTTTTTCCAGGTTGGCTGGCTACACCTTC.

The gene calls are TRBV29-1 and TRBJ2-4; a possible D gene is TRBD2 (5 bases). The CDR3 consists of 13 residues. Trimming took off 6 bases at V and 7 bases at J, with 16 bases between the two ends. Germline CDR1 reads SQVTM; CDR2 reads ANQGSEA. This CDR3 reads CSVGVSTENIQYF. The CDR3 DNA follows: TGCAGCGTGGGAGTCAGTACGGAGAACATTCAGTACTTC. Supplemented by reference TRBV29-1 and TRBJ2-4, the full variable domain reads SAVISQKPSRDICQRGTSLTIQCQVDSQVTMMFWYRQQPGQSLTLIATANQGSEATYESGFVIDKFPISRPNLTFSTLTVSNMSPEDSSIYLCSVGVSTENIQYFGAGTRLSVL.

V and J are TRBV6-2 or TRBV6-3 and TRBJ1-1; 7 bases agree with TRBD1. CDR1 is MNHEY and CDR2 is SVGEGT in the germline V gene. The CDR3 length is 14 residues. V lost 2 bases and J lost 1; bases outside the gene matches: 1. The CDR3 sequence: CASSYAGGNTEAFF. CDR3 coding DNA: TGTGCCAGCAGTTACGCAGGGGGGAACACTGAAGCTTTCTTT.

In nucleotides, the CDR3 is TGTGCCAGCAGCCATGAGGAGGGGGCGACGGGGGCCAACGTCCTGACTTTC. This sequence encodes CASSHEEGATGANVLTF. The gene calls are TRBV3-1 (or the pseudogene TRBV3-2) and TRBJ2-6, with TRBD1 as a possible D gene (7 bases). Germline loops: CDR1 LGHDT, CDR2 YNNKEL (reference sequence). The V gene lost 3 bases and the J gene lost 4 bases, with 16 bases spanning the gap. The CDR3 covers 17 residues.

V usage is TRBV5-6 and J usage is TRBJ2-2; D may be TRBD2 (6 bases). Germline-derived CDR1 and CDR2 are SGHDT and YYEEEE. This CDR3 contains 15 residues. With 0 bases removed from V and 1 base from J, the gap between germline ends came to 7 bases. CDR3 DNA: TGTGCCAGCAGCTTGGTGGGGGGGAACACCGGGGAGCTGTTTTTT. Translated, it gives CASSLVGGNTGELFF.

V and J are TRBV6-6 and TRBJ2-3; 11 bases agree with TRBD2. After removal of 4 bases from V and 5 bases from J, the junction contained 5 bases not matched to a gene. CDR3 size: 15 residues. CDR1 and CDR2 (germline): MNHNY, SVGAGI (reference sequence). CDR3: CASSSPTSGKDTQYF. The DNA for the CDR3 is TGTGCCAGCAGTTCACCGACTAGCGGGAAAGATACGCAGTATTTT.

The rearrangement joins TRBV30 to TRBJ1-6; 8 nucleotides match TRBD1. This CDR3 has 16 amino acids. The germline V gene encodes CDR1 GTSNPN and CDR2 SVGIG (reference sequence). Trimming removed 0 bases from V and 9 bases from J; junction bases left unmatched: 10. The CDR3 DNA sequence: TGTGCCTGGAGTGTAATTCGACAGGGGAATCTTTCACCCCTCCACTTT. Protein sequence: CAWSVIRQGNLSPLHF.

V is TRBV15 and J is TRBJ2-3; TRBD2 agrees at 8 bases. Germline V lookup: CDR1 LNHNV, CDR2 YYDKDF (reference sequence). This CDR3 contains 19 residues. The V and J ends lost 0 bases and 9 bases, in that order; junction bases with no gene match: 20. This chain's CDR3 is CATSRDLLAGTHLSRTQYF. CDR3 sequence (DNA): TGTGCCACCAGCAGAGATTTGCTAGCGGGTACCCACCTTAGTAGGACGCAGTATTTT.

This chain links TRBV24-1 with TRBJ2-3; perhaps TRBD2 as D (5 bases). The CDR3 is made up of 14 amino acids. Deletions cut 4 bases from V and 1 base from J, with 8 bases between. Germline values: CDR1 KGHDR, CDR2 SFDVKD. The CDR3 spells CATSEFSGTDTQYF. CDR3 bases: TGTGCCACCAGTGAATTTAGCGGCACAGATACGCAGTATTTT.

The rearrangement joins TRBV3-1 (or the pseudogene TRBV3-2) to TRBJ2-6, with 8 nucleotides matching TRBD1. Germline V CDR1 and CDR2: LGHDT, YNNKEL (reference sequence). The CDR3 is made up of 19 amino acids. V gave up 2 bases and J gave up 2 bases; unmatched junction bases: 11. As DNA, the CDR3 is TGTGCCAGCAGCCAAAGAACTTCAGGGGGCACGACTGGGGCCAACGTCCTGACTTTC. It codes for CASSQRTSGGTTGANVLTF.

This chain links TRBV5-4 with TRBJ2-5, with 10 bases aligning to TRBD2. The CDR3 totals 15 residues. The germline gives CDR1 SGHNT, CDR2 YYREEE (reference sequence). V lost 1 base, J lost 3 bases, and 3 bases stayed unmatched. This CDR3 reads CASSLTGTSEETQYF. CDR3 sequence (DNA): TGTGCCAGCAGCTTGACCGGGACTAGCGAAGAGACCCAGTACTTC.

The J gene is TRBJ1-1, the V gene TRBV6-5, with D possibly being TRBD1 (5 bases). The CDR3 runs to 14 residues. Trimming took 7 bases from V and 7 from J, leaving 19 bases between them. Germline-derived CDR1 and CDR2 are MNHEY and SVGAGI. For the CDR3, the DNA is TGTGCCAGCATCAACCATGGGGGGTTCGGTGAAGCTTTCTTT. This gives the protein CASINHGGFGEAFF.

The CDR3 nucleotides are TGTGCCAGCAGCTTAGTCAGGCAAGAGACCCAGTACTTC. This codes for CASSLVRQETQYF. V usage is TRBV7-2 and J usage is TRBJ2-5; D remains ambiguous. Per germline, CDR1 SGHTA and CDR2 FQGNSA. The V end was cut by 1 base, the J end by 2 bases, with 5 bases between. The CDR3 runs to 13 residues.

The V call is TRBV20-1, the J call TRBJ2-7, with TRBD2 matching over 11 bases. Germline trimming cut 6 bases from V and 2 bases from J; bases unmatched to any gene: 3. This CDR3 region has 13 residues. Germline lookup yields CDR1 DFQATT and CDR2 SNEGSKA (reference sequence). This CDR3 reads CSASSGRAYEQYF. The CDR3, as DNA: TGCAGTGCCAGTAGCGGGAGGGCCTACGAGCAGTACTTC.

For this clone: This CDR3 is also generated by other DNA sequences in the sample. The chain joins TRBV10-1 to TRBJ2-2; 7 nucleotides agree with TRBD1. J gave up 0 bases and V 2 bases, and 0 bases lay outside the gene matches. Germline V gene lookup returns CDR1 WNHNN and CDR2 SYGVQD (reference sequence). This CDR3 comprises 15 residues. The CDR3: CASSEGTANTGELFF. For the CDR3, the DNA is TGCGCCAGCAGTGAGGGGACAGCGAACACCGGGGAGCTGTTTTTT.

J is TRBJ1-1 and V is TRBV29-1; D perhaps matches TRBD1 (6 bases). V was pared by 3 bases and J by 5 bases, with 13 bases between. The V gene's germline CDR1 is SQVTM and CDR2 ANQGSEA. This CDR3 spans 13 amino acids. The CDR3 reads CSVDSRGGTEAFF. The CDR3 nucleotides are TGCAGCGTTGACTCCAGGGGAGGGACTGAAGCTTTCTTT.

The CDR3 here is CASSNRDSGTEAFF. CDR3 coding DNA: TGCGCCAGCAGCAACCGGGACAGTGGGACTGAAGCTTTCTTT. The V gene is TRBV5-1, the J gene TRBJ1-1, with 7 positions matching TRBD1. CDR1 is SGHRS, CDR2 YFSETQ, per germline. V shed 4 bases, J shed 5 bases, and the junction held 8 bases outside the gene matches. CDR3 length equals 14 residues.

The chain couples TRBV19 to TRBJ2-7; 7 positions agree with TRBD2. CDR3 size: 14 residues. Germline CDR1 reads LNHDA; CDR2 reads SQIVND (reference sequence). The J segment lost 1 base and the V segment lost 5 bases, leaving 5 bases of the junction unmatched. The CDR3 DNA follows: TGTGCCAGTAGTGTGGCTAGCGGTTCCTACGAGCAGTACTTC. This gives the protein CASSVASGSYEQYF.

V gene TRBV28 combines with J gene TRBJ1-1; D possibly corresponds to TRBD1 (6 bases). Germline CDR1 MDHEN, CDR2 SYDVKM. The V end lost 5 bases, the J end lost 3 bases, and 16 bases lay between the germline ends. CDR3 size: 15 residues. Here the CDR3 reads CASSPTGRGDTEAFF. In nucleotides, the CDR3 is TGTGCCAGCAGTCCAACCGGGAGGGGGGACACTGAAGCTTTCTTT.

CDR3 coding DNA: TGTGCCAGCAGTAAAGGGACAGCTTATAATTCACCCCTCCACTTT. Its translation is CASSKGTAYNSPLHF. This sequence joins TRBV5-8 and TRBJ1-6; 7 bases line up with TRBD1. Germline V CDR1 and CDR2: SGHTS, YDEGEE. The CDR3 consists of 15 residues. V lost 5 bases to trimming and J lost 4 bases; unmatched junction nucleotides: 6.

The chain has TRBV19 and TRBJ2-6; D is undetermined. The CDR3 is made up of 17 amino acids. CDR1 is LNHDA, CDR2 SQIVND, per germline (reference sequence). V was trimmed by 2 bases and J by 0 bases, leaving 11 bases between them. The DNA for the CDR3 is TGTGCCAGTAGTATAAGATGGCCTTCCTCTGGGGCCAACGTCCTGACTTTC. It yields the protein CASSIRWPSSGANVLTF.

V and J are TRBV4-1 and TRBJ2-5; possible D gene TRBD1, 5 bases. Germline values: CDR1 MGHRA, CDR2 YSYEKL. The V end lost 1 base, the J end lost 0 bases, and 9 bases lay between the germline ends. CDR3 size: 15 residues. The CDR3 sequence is CASSQGLRDQETQYF. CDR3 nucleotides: TGCGCCAGCAGCCAAGGACTCAGGGACCAAGAGACCCAGTACTTC.

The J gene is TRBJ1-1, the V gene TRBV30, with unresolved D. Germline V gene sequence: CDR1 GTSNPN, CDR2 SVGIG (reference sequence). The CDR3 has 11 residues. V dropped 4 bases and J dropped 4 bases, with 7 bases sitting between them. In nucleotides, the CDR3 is TGTGCCTGGATGGGGAGCACTGAAGCTTTCTTT. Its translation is CAWMGSTEAFF.

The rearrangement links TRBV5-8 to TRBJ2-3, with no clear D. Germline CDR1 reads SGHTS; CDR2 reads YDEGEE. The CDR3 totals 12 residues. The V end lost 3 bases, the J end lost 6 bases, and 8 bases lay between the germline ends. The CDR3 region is CASSSQADTQYF. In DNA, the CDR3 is TGTGCCAGCAGCTCCCAGGCCGATACGCAGTATTTT. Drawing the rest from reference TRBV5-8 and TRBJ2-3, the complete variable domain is EAGVTQSPTHLIKTRGQQATLRCSPISGHTSVYWYQQALGLGLQFLLWYDEGEERNRGNFPPRFSGRQFPNYSSELNVNALELEDSALYLCASSSQADTQYFGPGTRLTVL.

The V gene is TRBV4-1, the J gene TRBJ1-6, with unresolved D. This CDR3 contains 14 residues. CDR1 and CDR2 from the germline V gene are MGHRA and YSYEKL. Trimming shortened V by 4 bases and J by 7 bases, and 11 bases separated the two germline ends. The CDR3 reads CASSLPGGNSPLHF. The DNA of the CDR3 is TGCGCCAGCAGCCTACCCGGAGGGAATTCACCCCTCCACTTT.

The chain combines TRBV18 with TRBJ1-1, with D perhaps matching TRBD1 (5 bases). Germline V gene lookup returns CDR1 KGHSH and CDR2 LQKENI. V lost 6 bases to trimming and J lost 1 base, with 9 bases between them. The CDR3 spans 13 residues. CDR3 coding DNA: TGTGCCAGCTCTACCGGACAGAACACTGAAGCTTTCTTT. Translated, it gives CASSTGQNTEAFF. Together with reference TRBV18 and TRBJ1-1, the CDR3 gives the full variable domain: NAGVMQNPRHLVRRRGQEARLRCSPMKGHSHVYWYRQLPEEGLKFMVYLQKENIIDESGMPKERFSAEFPKEGPSILRIQQVVRGDSAAYFCASSTGQNTEAFFGQGTRLTVV.

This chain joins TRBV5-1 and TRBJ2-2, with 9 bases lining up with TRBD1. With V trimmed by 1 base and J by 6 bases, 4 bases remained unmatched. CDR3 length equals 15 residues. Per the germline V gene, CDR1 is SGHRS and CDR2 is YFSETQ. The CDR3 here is CASSLSWTGAGELFF. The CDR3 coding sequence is TGCGCCAGCAGCTTGTCTTGGACAGGGGCCGGGGAGCTGTTTTTT. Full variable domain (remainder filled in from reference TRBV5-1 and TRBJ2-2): KAGVTQTPRYLIKTRGQQVTLSCSPISGHRSVSWYQQTPGQGLQFLFEYFSETQRNKGNFPGRFSGRQFSNSRSEMNVSTLELGDSALYLCASSLSWTGAGELFFGEGSRLTVL.

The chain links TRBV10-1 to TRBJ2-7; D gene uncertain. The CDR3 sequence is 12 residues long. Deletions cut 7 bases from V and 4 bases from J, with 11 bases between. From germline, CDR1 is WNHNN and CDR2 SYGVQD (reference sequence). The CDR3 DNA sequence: TGCGCCAGCACTTGTTCCTTATACGAGCAGTACGTC. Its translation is CASTCSLYEQYV.

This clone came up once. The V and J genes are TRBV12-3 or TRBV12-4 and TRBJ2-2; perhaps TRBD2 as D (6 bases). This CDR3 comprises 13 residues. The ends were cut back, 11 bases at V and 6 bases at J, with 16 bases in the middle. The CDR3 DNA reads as TGTGCCGGCGGGACCCAGCTACCCGGGGAGCTGTTTTTT. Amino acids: CAGGTQLPGELFF.

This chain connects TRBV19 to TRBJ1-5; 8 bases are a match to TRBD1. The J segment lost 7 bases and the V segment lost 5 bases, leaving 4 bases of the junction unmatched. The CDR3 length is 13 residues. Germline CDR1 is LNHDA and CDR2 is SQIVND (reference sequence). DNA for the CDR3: TGTGCCAGTAGTGGACAGGGTCGCCAGCCCCAGCATTTT. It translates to CASSGQGRQPQHF.